Listed below are T cell receptor beta chains from one sample, sequenced in a study of blood T cell repertoires in COVID-19. The assay was immunoSEQ multiplex PCR, and TCRdb's table has in-frame clones only and misses some. Of over 600,000 clones in the sample, 70% to 90% were seen once. The sample was peripheral blood. These receptors were collected from a woman aged 18-29 years with acute or convalescent COVID-19. Both conserved end residues are part of each CDR3. D genes are given only for firm matches. Clone size is shown for a subset of rows, as once, few, many or a class of expanded clone.

v_gene: TRBV3-1/TRBV3-2
abundance: once
d_gene: .
j_gene: TRBJ1-1
CDR3aa: CASSHGLWGEGYAEAFF
CDR3nt: TGTGCCAGCAGCCATGGTTTGTGGGGGGAGGGCTACGCTGAAGCTTTCTTT

v_gene: TRBV30
abundance: few
d_gene: TRBD1
j_gene: TRBJ1-1
CDR3aa: CAWSVLRGRKGTEAFF
CDR3nt: TGTGCCTGGAGTGTACTCAGGGGGCGGAAGGGGACTGAAGCTTTCTTT

v_gene: TRBV18
abundance: .
d_gene: TRBD1
j_gene: TRBJ2-4
CDR3aa: CASSPLRSGGNIQYF
CDR3nt: TGTGCCAGCTCACCACTTCGATCAGGGGGTAACATTCAGTACTTC

v_gene: TRBV29-1
abundance: .
d_gene: .
j_gene: TRBJ2-3
CDR3aa: CSVPRGGGTTDTQYF
CDR3nt: TGCAGCGTACCGAGGGGCGGAGGGACGACAGATACGCAGTATTTT

v_gene: TRBV15
abundance: .
d_gene: TRBD1
j_gene: TRBJ1-2
CDR3aa: CATSSSGTGSANYGYTF
CDR3nt: TGTGCCACCAGCAGTTCCGGGACAGGGAGCGCTAACTATGGCTACACCTTC

v_gene: TRBV7-8
abundance: .
d_gene: .
j_gene: TRBJ2-2
CDR3aa: CASSLERQAIGELFF
CDR3nt: TGTGCCAGCAGCTTAGAACGGCAGGCTATCGGGGAGCTGTTTTTT

v_gene: TRBV7-2
abundance: .
d_gene: TRBD1
j_gene: TRBJ1-2
CDR3aa: CASNPTGGASYGYTF
CDR3nt: TGTGCCAGCAATCCTACAGGGGGCGCCTCCTATGGCTACACCTTC

v_gene: TRBV12-5
abundance: .
d_gene: .
j_gene: TRBJ1-1
CDR3aa: CASGLVLLQGMNTEAFF
CDR3nt: TGTGCTAGTGGTTTGGTCTTGCTCCAGGGAATGAACACTGAAGCTTTCTTT

v_gene: TRBV12-5
abundance: .
d_gene: TRBD1
j_gene: TRBJ1-3
CDR3aa: CASGFFRDRASGNTIYF
CDR3nt: TGTGCTAGTGGTTTTTTCAGGGACAGGGCTTCTGGAAACACCATATATTTT

v_gene: TRBV9
abundance: .
d_gene: TRBD1
j_gene: TRBJ2-7
CDR3aa: CASSLTGGSYEQYF
CDR3nt: TGTGCCAGCAGCTTAACAGGGGGCTCCTACGAGCAGTACTTC

v_gene: TRBV28
abundance: once
d_gene: .
j_gene: TRBJ1-2
CDR3aa: CASSLGRVRGYTF
CDR3nt: TGTGCCAGCAGTTTGGGGAGGGTGCGGGGCTACACCTTC

v_gene: TRBV3-1/TRBV3-2
abundance: .
d_gene: .
j_gene: TRBJ2-3
CDR3aa: CASEQTDTQYF
CDR3nt: TGTGCCAGCGAGCAAACCGATACGCAGTATTTT

v_gene: TRBV5-1
abundance: .
d_gene: .
j_gene: TRBJ2-3
CDR3aa: CASSSDYSLGTQYF
CDR3nt: TGCGCCAGCAGCTCCGACTACTCCCTAGGTACGCAGTATTTT

v_gene: TRBV6-2/TRBV6-3
abundance: .
d_gene: .
j_gene: TRBJ2-1
CDR3aa: CASSYPQGSYNEQFF
CDR3nt: TGTGCCAGCAGTTACCCCCAGGGCTCCTACAATGAGCAGTTCTTC

v_gene: TRBV6-5
abundance: once
d_gene: .
j_gene: TRBJ2-3
CDR3aa: CASSYSSPTDTQYF
CDR3nt: TGTGCCAGCAGTTACTCGAGCCCCACAGATACGCAGTATTTT

v_gene: TRBV4-3
abundance: once
d_gene: TRBD1
j_gene: TRBJ2-1
CDR3aa: CASSQDRRTGINEQFF
CDR3nt: TGCGCCAGCAGCCAAGATCGCAGGACAGGGATCAATGAGCAGTTCTTC

v_gene: TRBV18
abundance: .
d_gene: TRBD1
j_gene: TRBJ1-1
CDR3aa: CASYGTALAGTEAFF
CDR3nt: TGTGCCAGCTACGGGACAGCCCTAGCAGGCACTGAAGCTTTCTTT

v_gene: TRBV6-2/TRBV6-3
abundance: .
d_gene: TRBD1
j_gene: TRBJ1-2
CDR3aa: CASSSGDRGGYGYTF
CDR3nt: TGTGCCAGCAGTTCCGGGGACAGGGGCGGCTATGGCTACACCTTC

v_gene: TRBV19
abundance: .
d_gene: .
j_gene: TRBJ2-6
CDR3aa: CASTAIAGANVLTF
CDR3nt: TGTGCCAGTACCGCCATAGCTGGGGCCAACGTCCTGACTTTC

v_gene: TRBV19
abundance: few
d_gene: .
j_gene: TRBJ1-1
CDR3aa: CASSNFRLQVPIEAFF
CDR3nt: TGTGCCAGTAGTAACTTCAGATTACAGGTCCCCATTGAAGCTTTCTTT

v_gene: TRBV7-9
abundance: once
d_gene: TRBD1
j_gene: TRBJ1-1
CDR3aa: CASSSRPSSSDRGISEAFF
CDR3nt: TGTGCCAGCAGCTCGAGACCCAGCTCTTCCGACAGGGGGATCTCTGAAGCTTTCTTT

v_gene: TRBV6-5
abundance: .
d_gene: .
j_gene: TRBJ1-6
CDR3aa: CASSLTRDSPLHF
CDR3nt: TGTGCCAGCAGTTTGACCAGGGATTCACCCCTCCACTTT

v_gene: TRBV11-3
abundance: .
d_gene: .
j_gene: TRBJ2-3
CDR3aa: CASSPGGDTTDTQYF
CDR3nt: TGTGCCAGCAGCCCCGGGGGAGACACCACAGATACGCAGTATTTT